A single sample is the source of the 4 T cell receptor beta chains below, sequenced in a study of blood T cells in healthy people across ages. The use of a sample-barcoded 5' primer and a J-beta primer mix characterized a second PCR of about 7 to 12 cycles. TCRdb reprocessed the 5' RACE reads via MiXCR and lists one record per CDR3 protein. The sample carries more than 1,000,000 distinct CDR3 sequences, 25% recorded once. The sample was also linked to a second study, of T cells of mothers and their children.

The specimen sequenced was blood. The receptors were gathered from a girl aged 2 to 10 in good health.

The genes are TRBV5-1 and TRBJ1-4; 10 bases line up with TRBD1. The CDR3 is made up of 16 amino acids. Germline CDR1 reads SGHRS; CDR2 reads YFSETQ. Germline trimming cut 4 bases from V and 7 bases from J; bases unmatched to any gene: 10. The CDR3 region has the DNA TGCGCCAGCAGCCAATCACGACAGGGGGCAGGTGAAAAACTGTTTTTT. Its translation is CASSQSRQGAGEKLFF. Filled out from reference TRBV5-1 and TRBJ1-4, the complete variable domain reads KAGVTQTPRYLIKTRGQQVTLSCSPISGHRSVSWYQQTPGQGLQFLFEYFSETQRNKGNFPGRFSGRQFSNSRSEMNVSTLELGDSALYLCASSQSRQGAGEKLFFGSGTQLSVL.

Many counts were recorded for this clonotype. This rearrangement joins TRBV7-8 to TRBJ2-7; D gene uncertain. Germline V gene sequence: CDR1 SGHVS, CDR2 FQNEAQ. The V and J ends lost 3 bases and 3 bases respectively, with 9 bases between them. The CDR3 sequence is 13 residues long. CDR3 in DNA: TGTGCCAGCAGCTTTAACAGATACTACGAGCAGTACTTC. Protein sequence: CASSFNRYYEQYF.

The CDR3 coding sequence is TGCAGCGTTGTAGGCGGGACAGACAAAAAATCCTATGGCTACACCTTC. Residues: CSVVGGTDKKSYGYTF. The rearrangement joins TRBV29-1 to TRBJ1-2, with 7 nucleotides matching TRBD1. V was clipped by 4 bases and J by 4 bases; unmatched bases: 15. The CDR3 is 16 amino acids. The germline V gene has CDR1 SQVTM and CDR2 ANQGSEA.

The gene calls are TRBV27 and TRBJ1-2; D gene ambiguous. CDR3 size: 16 residues. V lost 2 bases and J lost 3, with 16 bases in between. Germline V lookup: CDR1 MNHEY, CDR2 SMNVEV (reference sequence). The CDR3 nucleotides are TGTGCCAGCAGTTTAATCGCCCCGGGGTTAGACTATGGCTACACCTTC. Translating gives CASSLIAPGLDYGYTF.